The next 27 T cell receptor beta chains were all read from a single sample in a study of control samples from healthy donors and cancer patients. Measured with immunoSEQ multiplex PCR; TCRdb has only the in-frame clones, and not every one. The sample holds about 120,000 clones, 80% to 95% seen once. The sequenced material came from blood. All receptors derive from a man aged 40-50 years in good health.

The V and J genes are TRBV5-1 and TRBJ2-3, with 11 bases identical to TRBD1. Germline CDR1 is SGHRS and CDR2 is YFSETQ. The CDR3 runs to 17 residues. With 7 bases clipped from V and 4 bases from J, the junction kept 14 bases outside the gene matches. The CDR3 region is CASRKNTGTGGSDTQYF. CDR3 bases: TGCGCCAGCCGGAAAAATACCGGGACAGGGGGATCAGATACGCAGTATTTT.

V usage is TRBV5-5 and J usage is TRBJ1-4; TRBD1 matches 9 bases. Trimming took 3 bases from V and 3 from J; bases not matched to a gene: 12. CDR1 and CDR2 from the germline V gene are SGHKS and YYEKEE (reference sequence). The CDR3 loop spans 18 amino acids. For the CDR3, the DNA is TGTGCCAGCAGCTACAGGGGGCTTCCCACGTCGGCTAATGAAAAACTGTTTTTT. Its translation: CASSYRGLPTSANEKLFF.

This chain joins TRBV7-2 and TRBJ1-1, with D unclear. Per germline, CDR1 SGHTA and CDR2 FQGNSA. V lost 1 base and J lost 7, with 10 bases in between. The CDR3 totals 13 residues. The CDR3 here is CASSLVRRVEAFF. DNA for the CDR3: TGTGCCAGCAGCTTAGTTCGGCGGGTTGAAGCTTTCTTT.

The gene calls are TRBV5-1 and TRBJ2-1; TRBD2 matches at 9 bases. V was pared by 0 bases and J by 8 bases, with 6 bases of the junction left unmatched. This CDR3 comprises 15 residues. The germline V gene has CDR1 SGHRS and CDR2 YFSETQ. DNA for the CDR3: TGCGCCAGCAGCTTGGAAGGTAGCGGGGGCGATGAGCAGTTCTTC. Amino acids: CASSLEGSGGDEQFF.

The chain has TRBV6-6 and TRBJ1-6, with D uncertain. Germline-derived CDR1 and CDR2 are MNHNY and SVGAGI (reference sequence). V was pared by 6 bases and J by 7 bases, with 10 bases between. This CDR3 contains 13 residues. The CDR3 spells CASSSTGNSPLHF. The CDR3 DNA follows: TGTGCCAGCAGCTCTACCGGAAATTCACCCCTCCACTTT.

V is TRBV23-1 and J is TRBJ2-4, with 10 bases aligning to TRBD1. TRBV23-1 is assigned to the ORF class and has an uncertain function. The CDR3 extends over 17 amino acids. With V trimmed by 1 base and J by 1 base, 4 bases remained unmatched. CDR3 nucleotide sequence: TGCGCCAGCAGTCAATGGGACAGGGGACGGGCCAAAAACATTCAGTACTTC. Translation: CASSQWDRGRAKNIQYF.

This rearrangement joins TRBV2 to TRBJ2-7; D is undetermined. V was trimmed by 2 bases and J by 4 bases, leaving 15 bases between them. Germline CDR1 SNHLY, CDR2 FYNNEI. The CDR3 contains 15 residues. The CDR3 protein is CASSENPVKLYEQYF. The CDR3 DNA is TGTGCCAGCAGTGAAAATCCCGTGAAGCTTTACGAGCAGTACTTC.

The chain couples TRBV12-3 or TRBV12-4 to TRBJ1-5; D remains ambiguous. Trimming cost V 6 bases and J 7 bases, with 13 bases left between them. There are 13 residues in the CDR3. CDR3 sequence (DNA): TGTGCCAGCAGGGGTGAGGGAGGCCAGCCCCAGCATTTT. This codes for CASRGEGGQPQHF.

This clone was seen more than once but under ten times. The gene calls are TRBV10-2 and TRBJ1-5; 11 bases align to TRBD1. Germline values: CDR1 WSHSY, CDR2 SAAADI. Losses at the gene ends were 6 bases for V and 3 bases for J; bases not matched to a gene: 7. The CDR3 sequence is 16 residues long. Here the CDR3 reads CASRDGTGGNNQPQHF. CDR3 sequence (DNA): TGCGCCAGCAGGGACGGGACAGGGGGTAACAATCAGCCCCAGCATTTT.

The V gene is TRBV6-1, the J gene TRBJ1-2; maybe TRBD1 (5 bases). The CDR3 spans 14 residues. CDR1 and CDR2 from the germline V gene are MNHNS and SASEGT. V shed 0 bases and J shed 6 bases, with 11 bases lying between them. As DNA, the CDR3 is TGTGCCAGCAGTGAAGCAAGGGGTATCAATGGCTACACCTTC. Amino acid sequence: CASSEARGINGYTF.

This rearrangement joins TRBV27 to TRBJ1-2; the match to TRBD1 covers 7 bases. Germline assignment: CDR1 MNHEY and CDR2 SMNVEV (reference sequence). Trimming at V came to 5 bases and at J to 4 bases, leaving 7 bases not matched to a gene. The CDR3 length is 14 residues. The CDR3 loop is CASSPRDRSYGYTF. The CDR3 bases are TGTGCCAGCAGTCCTCGGGACAGAAGCTATGGCTACACCTTC.

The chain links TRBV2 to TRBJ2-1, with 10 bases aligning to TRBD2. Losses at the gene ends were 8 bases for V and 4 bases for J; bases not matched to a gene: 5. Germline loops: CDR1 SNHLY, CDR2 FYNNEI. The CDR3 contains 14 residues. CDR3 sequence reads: CASPLAGEYNEQFF. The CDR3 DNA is TGTGCCAGCCCCCTAGCGGGGGAGTACAATGAGCAGTTCTTC.

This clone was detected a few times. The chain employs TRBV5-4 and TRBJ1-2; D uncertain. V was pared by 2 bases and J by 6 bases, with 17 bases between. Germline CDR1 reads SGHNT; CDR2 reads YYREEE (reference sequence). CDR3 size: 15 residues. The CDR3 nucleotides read TGTGCCAGCAGCTTAGGAATGAATAGCCAAGATGGCTACACCTTC. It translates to CASSLGMNSQDGYTF.

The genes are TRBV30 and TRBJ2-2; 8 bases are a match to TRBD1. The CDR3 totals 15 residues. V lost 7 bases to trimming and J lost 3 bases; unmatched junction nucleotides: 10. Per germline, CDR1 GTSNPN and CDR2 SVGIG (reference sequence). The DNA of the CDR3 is TGTGCCTCCGGTAATGGACAGGGAGACACCGGGGAGCTGTTTTTT. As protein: CASGNGQGDTGELFF.

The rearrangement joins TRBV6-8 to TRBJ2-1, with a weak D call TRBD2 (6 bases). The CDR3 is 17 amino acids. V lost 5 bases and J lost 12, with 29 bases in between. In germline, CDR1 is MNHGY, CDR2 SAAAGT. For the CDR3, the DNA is TGTGCCAGCAGTCATTACATACCGGGGGATTGGGAGAGACGGCAGTTCTTC. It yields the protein CASSHYIPGDWERRQFF.

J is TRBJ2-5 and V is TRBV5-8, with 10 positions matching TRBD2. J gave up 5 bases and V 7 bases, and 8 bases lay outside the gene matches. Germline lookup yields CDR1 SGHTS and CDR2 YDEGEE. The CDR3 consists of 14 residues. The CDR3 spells CASEAGGPWETQYF. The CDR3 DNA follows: TGTGCCAGCGAAGCGGGGGGGCCTTGGGAGACCCAGTACTTC.

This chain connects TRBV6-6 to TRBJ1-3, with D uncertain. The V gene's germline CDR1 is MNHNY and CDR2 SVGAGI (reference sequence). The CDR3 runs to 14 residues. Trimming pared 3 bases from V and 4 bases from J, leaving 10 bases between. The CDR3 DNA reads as TGTGCCAGCAGTTATTCGACAACGGGAAACACCATATATTTT. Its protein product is CASSYSTTGNTIYF.

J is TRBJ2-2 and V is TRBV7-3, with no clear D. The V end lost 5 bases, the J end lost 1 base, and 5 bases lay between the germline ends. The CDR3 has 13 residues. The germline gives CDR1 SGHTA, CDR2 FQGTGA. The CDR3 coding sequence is TGTGCCAGCAGCAGACAGAACACCGGGGAGCTGTTTTTT. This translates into CASSRQNTGELFF.

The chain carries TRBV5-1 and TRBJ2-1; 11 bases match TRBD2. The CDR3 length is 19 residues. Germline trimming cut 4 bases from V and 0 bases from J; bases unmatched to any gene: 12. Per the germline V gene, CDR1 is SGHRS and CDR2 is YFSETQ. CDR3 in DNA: TGCGCCAGCAGCCCGGGATTAGCGGGGGGGCCCAGCTCCTACAATGAGCAGTTCTTC. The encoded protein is CASSPGLAGGPSSYNEQFF.

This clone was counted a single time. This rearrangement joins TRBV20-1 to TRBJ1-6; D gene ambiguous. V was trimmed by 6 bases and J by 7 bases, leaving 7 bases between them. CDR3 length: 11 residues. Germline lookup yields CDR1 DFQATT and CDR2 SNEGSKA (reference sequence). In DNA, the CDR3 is TGCAGTGCCACCGACAATTCACCCCTCCACTTT. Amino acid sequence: CSATDNSPLHF.

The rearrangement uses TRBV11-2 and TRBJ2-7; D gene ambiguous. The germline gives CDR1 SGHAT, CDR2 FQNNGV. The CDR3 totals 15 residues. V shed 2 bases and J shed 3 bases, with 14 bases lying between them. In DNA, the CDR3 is TGTGCCAGCAGCTTACGAGGTGGCAGTCTCTACGAGCAGTACTTC. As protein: CASSLRGGSLYEQYF.

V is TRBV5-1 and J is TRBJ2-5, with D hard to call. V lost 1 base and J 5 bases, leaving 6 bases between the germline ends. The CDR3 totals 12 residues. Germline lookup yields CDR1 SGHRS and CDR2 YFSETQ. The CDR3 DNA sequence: TGCGCCAGCAGCTTGCTGGGGGAGACCCAGTACTTC. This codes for CASSLLGETQYF. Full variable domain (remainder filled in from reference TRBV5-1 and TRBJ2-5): KAGVTQTPRYLIKTRGQQVTLSCSPISGHRSVSWYQQTPGQGLQFLFEYFSETQRNKGNFPGRFSGRQFSNSRSEMNVSTLELGDSALYLCASSLLGETQYFGPGTRLLVL.

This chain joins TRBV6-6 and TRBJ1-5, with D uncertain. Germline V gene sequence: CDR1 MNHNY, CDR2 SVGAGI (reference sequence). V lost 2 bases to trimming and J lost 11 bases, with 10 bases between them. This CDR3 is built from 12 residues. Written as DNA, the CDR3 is TGTGCCAGCAGTTACCCCGAAGTCTCCCAGCATTTT. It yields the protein CASSYPEVSQHF.

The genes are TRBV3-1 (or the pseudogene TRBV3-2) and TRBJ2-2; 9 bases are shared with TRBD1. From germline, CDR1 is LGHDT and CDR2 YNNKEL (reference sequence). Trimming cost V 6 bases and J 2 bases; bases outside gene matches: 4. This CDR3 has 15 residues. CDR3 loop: CASRQGQGNTGELFF. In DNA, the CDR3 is TGTGCCAGCAGACAGGGACAGGGAAACACCGGGGAGCTGTTTTTT.

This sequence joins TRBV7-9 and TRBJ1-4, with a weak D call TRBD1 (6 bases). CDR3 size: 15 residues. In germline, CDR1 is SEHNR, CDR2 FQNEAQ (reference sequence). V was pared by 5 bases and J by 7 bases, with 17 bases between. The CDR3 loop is CASSHLPDRPEKLFF. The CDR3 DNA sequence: TGTGCCAGCAGCCATCTCCCTGACAGGCCTGAAAAACTGTTTTTT.

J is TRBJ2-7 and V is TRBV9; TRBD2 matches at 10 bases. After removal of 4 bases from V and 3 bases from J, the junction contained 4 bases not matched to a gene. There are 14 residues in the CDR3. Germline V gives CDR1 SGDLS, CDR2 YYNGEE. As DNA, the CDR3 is TGTGCCAGCAGCCCCCGGACTAGCGGCTACGAGCAGTACTTC. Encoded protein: CASSPRTSGYEQYF.

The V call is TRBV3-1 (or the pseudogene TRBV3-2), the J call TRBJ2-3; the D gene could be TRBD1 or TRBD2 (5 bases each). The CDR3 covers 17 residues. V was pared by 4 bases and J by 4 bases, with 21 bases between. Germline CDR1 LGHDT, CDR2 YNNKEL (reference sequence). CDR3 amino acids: CASSRRATGPIADTQYF. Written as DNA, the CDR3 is TGTGCCAGCAGCCGGCGGGCGACGGGGCCGATCGCAGATACGCAGTATTTT.